What follows are 7 T cell receptor beta chains derived from one specimen sequenced in a study of cytomegalovirus exposure and HLA in healthy donors. The PCR employed 60 Vbeta primers together with 13 Jbeta primers. TCRdb's table, derived via immunoSEQ multiplex PCR, lists solely in-frame clones and lacks some. Here the sample spans fewer than 150,000 clones, 60% to 85% being singletons. The sample consisted of PBMCs. Source of these receptors: a man aged 25 to 40 in good health and CMV-seronegative.

The chain employs TRBV30 and TRBJ2-1, with D unclear. Germline-derived CDR1 and CDR2 are GTSNPN and SVGIG (reference sequence). Trimming removed 5 bases at V and 5 bases at J, with 10 bases between. The CDR3 is made up of 12 amino acids. For the CDR3, the DNA is TGTGCCTGGGGAGAGACGCACAATGAGCAGTTCTTC. It translates to CAWGETHNEQFF.

Notes on this clone: An end of the junction differs from the germline gene, which may be a read error. This chain uses TRBV5-6 with TRBJ2-5, with 7 bases matching TRBD2. There are 14 residues in the CDR3. CDR1 and CDR2 (germline): SGHDT, YYEEEE. The CDR3 spells CASTTDREFAGVHF. The CDR3 region has the DNA TGTGCCAGCACCACCGACAGAGAGTTCGCGGGGGTACACTTC.

About this clone: The conserved phenylalanine or tryptophan is not found at the CDR3 terminus, so this likely reflects a read error. CDR3 protein: CASSEALGQGNTGELFV. The CDR3 DNA follows: TGTGCCAGCAGTGAAGCTCTCGGACAGGGCAACACCGGGGAGCTGTTTGTT. J is TRBJ2-2 and V is TRBV2; 8 nucleotides agree with TRBD1. J gave up 2 bases and V 0 bases, and 5 bases lay outside the gene matches. The germline V gene has CDR1 SNHLY and CDR2 FYNNEI. The CDR3 extends over 17 amino acids.

The chain is built from TRBV7-9 and TRBJ2-4; 7 positions match TRBD2. V shed 6 bases and J 6 bases; nucleotides not matched to a gene: 11. CDR1 SEHNR and CDR2 FQNEAQ come from the germline V gene (reference sequence). The CDR3 loop spans 15 amino acids. This chain's CDR3 is CASSREGGASNIQYF. DNA of the CDR3: TGTGCCAGCAGTCGCGAGGGAGGGGCTTCAAACATTCAGTACTTC.

The chain is built from TRBV11-1 and TRBJ2-1, with a possible D match to TRBD1 (7 bases). V lost 1 base and J 12 bases, leaving 10 bases between the germline ends. The germline gives CDR1 SGHAT, CDR2 FQDESV (reference sequence). There are 12 residues in the CDR3. This CDR3 reads CASSLDRGGQFF. The DNA for the CDR3 is TGTGCCAGCAGCTTAGACAGGGGAGGGCAGTTCTTC.

The rearrangement uses TRBV6-6 and TRBJ1-4, with D possibly being TRBD1 (6 bases). Trimming cost V 5 bases and J 0 bases, with 10 bases left between them. Germline CDR1 reads MNHNY; CDR2 reads SVGAGI (reference sequence). The CDR3 extends over 15 amino acids. CDR3 in DNA: TGTGCCAGCAGTCTCAGGGGATCAACTAATGAAAAACTGTTTTTT. It codes for CASSLRGSTNEKLFF.

The chain is built from TRBV11-2 and TRBJ2-7; possibly TRBD1 for D (6 bases). The CDR3 length is 12 residues. The V gene's germline CDR1 is SGHAT and CDR2 FQNNGV. V gave up 3 bases and J gave up 3 bases, with 6 bases separating them. The CDR3 bases are TGTGCCAGCAGCTTGACAGGCTACGAGCAGTACTTC. Protein sequence: CASSLTGYEQYF. Filled out from reference TRBV11-2 and TRBJ2-7, the complete variable domain reads EAGVAQSPRYKIIEKRQSVAFWCNPISGHATLYWYQQILGQGPKLLIQFQNNGVVDDSQLPKDRFSAERLKGVDSTLKIQPAKLEDSAVYLCASSLTGYEQYFGPGTRLTVT.